Sequencing of this T cell receptor (beta chain) was carried out in a study of cytomegalovirus exposure and HLA in healthy donors. Between the trimmed V and J ends, which lost 3 bases and 5 bases, there was a span of 4 bases. This CDR3 is 11 amino acids long. CDR1 is KGHSH and CDR2 is LQKENI in the germline V gene. The PCR ran on 60 Vbeta and 13 Jbeta primers. In the study's own analysis: Tens of millions of unique TCR beta chains, roughly 11 million of them shared, were counted by a later analysis. Some clones are missing from TCRdb's copy, which holds only in-frame ones; the method was immunoSEQ multiplex PCR. That table gives V, J and clone size, and the DNA gave D and trimming. The sample carries 100,000 to 150,000 clones, roughly 80% recorded once.

The sequenced sample was PBMCs. The source is a woman in her 50s in good health and CMV-seropositive. The chain links TRBV18 to TRBJ2-5; D is unclear. CDR3 bases: TGTGCCAGCTCACCCGGTGAGACCCAGTACTTC. It encodes CASSPGETQYF.